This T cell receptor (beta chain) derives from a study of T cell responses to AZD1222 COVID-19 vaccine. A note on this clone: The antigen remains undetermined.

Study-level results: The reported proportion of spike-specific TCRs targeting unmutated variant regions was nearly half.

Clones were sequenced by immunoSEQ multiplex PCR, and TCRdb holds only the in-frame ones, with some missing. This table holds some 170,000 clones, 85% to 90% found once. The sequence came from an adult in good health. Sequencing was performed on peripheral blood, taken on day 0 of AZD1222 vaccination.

The chain's CDR3 is CATSEGVPAGGPIDTQYF. The CDR3 DNA is TGTGCCACCAGTGAAGGGGTACCAGCGGGGGGGCCGATAGATACGCAGTATTTT. The rearrangement links TRBV24-1 to TRBJ2-3, with 10 positions matching TRBD2. Germline values: CDR1 KGHDR, CDR2 SFDVKD. This CDR3 contains 18 residues. J gave up 5 bases and V 4 bases, and 14 bases lay outside the gene matches.